The 29 T cell receptor beta chains reported below all come from one sample, sequenced in a study of T cells in Graves' hyperthyroidism and ophthalmopathy (dated by TCRdb to between 2018 and 2021). Library preparation was by multiplex PCR. TCRdb records Illumina HiSeq 2000 as the sequencer. The TCR beta CDR3 regions were amplified from RNA transcripts. A first-round RT-PCR of the TCR CDR3 used the HTBI primer set with the Qiagen OneStep RT-PCR kit. Clones were called with MiXCR by TCRdb after fastp trimmed the public reads at Q25, and only in-frame beta chains were retained. Here each entry gathers all rows of one CDR3 protein and keeps the most common genes and DNA. Across this sample there are 500,000 to 650,000 distinct CDR3 sequences, with over 45% seen only once. Jointly, the top ten make up roughly 45% of the sample. The sample was peripheral blood or thyroid tissue (not recorded which). Every receptor here comes from an adult woman with Graves' disease, either hyperthyroidism or ophthalmopathy (not recorded which).

V is TRBV5-1 and J is TRBJ2-7; TRBD1 matches 7 bases. Germline CDR1 and CDR2: SGHRS and YFSETQ. The CDR3 runs to 14 residues. The ends lost 0 bases at V and 10 bases at J; junction bases unmatched: 10. The CDR3 is CASSLETGIYYQYF. For the CDR3, the DNA is TGCGCCAGCAGCTTGGAGACAGGGATCTACTATCAGTACTTC.

The J gene is TRBJ1-1, the V gene TRBV29-1; 7 nucleotides line up with TRBD1. The trim removed 7 bases at V and 1 base at J, leaving 3 bases unmatched. Germline V gene data show CDR1 as SQVTM and CDR2 as ANQGSEA. This CDR3 spans 12 amino acids. The DNA for the CDR3 is TGCAGCGCGGGACAGAGGAACACTGAAGCTTTCTTT. Its translation: CSAGQRNTEAFF. The full variable domain, its missing parts supplied by reference TRBV29-1 and TRBJ1-1, is SAVISQKPSRDICQRGTSLTIQCQVDSQVTMMFWYRQQPGQSLTLIATANQGSEATYESGFVIDKFPISRPNLTFSTLTVSNMSPEDSSIYLCSAGQRNTEAFFGQGTRLTVV.

This clonotype was observed at least ten times. This rearrangement joins TRBV24-1 to TRBJ1-4; a possible D gene is TRBD1 (6 bases). Per the germline V gene, CDR1 is KGHDR and CDR2 is SFDVKD. The V gene lost 4 bases and the J gene lost 8 bases, with 10 bases spanning the gap. This CDR3 has 13 residues. The CDR3 protein is CATSEGAHEKLFF. CDR3 DNA: TGTGCCACCAGTGAGGGGGCACACGAAAAACTGTTTTTT.

In its sample, this clonotype was seen a few times. V gene TRBV2 combines with J gene TRBJ2-7; 15 bases line up with TRBD2. There are 15 residues in the CDR3. Germline values: CDR1 SNHLY, CDR2 FYNNEI. V was pared by 4 bases and J by 5 bases, with 3 bases of the junction left unmatched. The CDR3: CASSGTSGRAHEQYF. CDR3 sequence (DNA): TGTGCCAGCAGTGGGACTAGCGGGAGGGCCCACGAGCAGTACTTC.

The rearrangement joins TRBV10-2 to TRBJ2-7; 7 bases fit TRBD2. J gave up 1 base and V 7 bases, and 10 bases lay outside the gene matches. CDR1 and CDR2 from the germline V gene are WSHSY and SAAADI. The CDR3 has 15 residues. DNA of the CDR3: TGCGCCAGCAAGGAAGCGCCCGGGGGGTCCTACGAGCAGTACTTC. This translates into CASKEAPGGSYEQYF.

The genes are TRBV20-1 and TRBJ2-7; tentatively, D is TRBD1 (6 bases). The length of the CDR3 is 17 residues. Between the trimmed V and J ends, which lost 3 bases and 3 bases, there was a span of 24 bases. CDR1 DFQATT and CDR2 SNEGSKA come from the germline V gene (reference sequence). The CDR3 sequence: CSASRQQGGGEFYEQYF. CDR3 nucleotide sequence: TGCAGTGCTAGCCGACAACAGGGTGGGGGTGAGTTCTACGAGCAGTACTTC.

This clonotype showed up many times. The chain recombines TRBV9 with TRBJ1-1, with 8 bases matching TRBD1. The CDR3 is made up of 15 amino acids. The ends lost 0 bases at V and 1 base at J; junction bases unmatched: 2. CDR1 SGDLS and CDR2 YYNGEE come from the germline V gene. CDR3 protein: CASSVGTGRNTEAFF. CDR3 DNA: TGTGCCAGCAGCGTAGGGACAGGGAGGAACACTGAAGCTTTCTTT.

This clonotype was seen repeatedly, ten times or more. The chain links TRBV5-6 to TRBJ2-7; tentative D call: TRBD1 (6 bases). Germline lookup yields CDR1 SGHDT and CDR2 YYEEEE. The CDR3 covers 15 residues. Trimming shortened V by 2 bases and J by 5 bases, and 17 bases separated the two germline ends. CDR3 sequence: CASSFPRGAGDEQYF. In nucleotides, the CDR3 is TGTGCCAGCAGCTTCCCCAGGGGCGCAGGGGACGAGCAGTACTTC.

CDR3 protein: CASSSPTDPSSYEQYF. CDR3 bases: TGTGCCAGCAGTTCCCCGACAGACCCGAGCTCCTACGAGCAGTACTTC. The chain uses TRBV25-1 and TRBJ2-7; TRBD1 is a possible D gene (5 bases). Trimming shortened V by 5 bases and J by 0 bases, and 17 bases separated the two germline ends. The CDR3 runs 16 residues. The germline CDR1 and CDR2 sequences are MGHDK and SYGVNS.

V gene TRBV29-1 combines with J gene TRBJ2-7; tentatively, D is TRBD2 (5 bases). In germline, CDR1 is SQVTM, CDR2 ANQGSEA. The CDR3 contains 13 residues. The ends were cut back, 6 bases at V and 0 bases at J, with 12 bases in the middle. The CDR3 region has the DNA TGCAGCGTCGATACGGGAAGCTCCTACGAGCAGTACTTC. This sequence encodes CSVDTGSSYEQYF.

This clonotype has a count of ten or more. This sequence joins TRBV14 and TRBJ1-1; possibly TRBD1 for D (6 bases). This CDR3 spans 13 amino acids. The germline V gene has CDR1 SGHDN and CDR2 FVKESK. V was trimmed by 1 base and J by 10 bases, leaving 13 bases between them. The CDR3 loop is CASSQGTSRGAFF. The CDR3 DNA reads TGTGCCAGCAGCCAAGGGACCTCCAGGGGAGCTTTCTTT.

The chain carries TRBV7-9 and TRBJ2-6; no clear D gene. The CDR3 totals 15 residues. Germline values: CDR1 SEHNR, CDR2 FQNEAQ (reference sequence). V was pared by 2 bases and J by 1 base, with 6 bases between. CDR3 sequence reads: CASSLPISGANVLTF. DNA of the CDR3: TGTGCCAGCAGCTTACCCATATCTGGGGCCAACGTCCTGACTTTC.

CDR3 sequence (DNA): TGTGCCAGCAGCTTTTCCCCCACCGGGGAGCTGTTTTTT. It is translated as CASSFSPTGELFF. The V and J genes are TRBV7-8 and TRBJ2-2; no clear D gene. V was pared by 3 bases and J by 4 bases, with 6 bases between. Germline V gene data show CDR1 as SGHVS and CDR2 as FQNEAQ. The CDR3 spans 13 residues. Full variable domain (outside the CDR3, taken from reference TRBV7-8 and TRBJ2-2): GAGVSQSPRYKVAKRGQDVALRCDPISGHVSLFWYQQALGQGPEFLTYFQNEAQLDKSGLPSDRFFAERPEGSVSTLKIQRTQQEDSAVYLCASSFSPTGELFFGEGSRLTVL.

This clonotype showed up just once. The rearrangement joins TRBV7-9 to TRBJ2-5, with TRBD1 identical over 8 bases. The V and J ends lost 5 bases and 3 bases, in that order; junction bases with no gene match: 17. Germline V gene sequence: CDR1 SEHNR, CDR2 FQNEAQ (reference sequence). The CDR3 has 18 amino acids. This CDR3 is CASSHRDRNYEEKETQYF. The CDR3 DNA sequence: TGTGCCAGCAGCCACCGGGACAGGAACTACGAGGAGAAAGAGACCCAGTACTTC.

The rearrangement uses TRBV10-3 and TRBJ1-5, with a weak D call TRBD1 (5 bases). The germline gives CDR1 ENHRY, CDR2 SYGVKD. The V and J ends lost 7 bases and 6 bases respectively, with 13 bases between them. The CDR3 has 13 amino acids. The CDR3 sequence is CAIKAGETQPQHF. Written as DNA, the CDR3 is TGTGCCATCAAGGCGGGGGAGACTCAGCCCCAGCATTTT.

The V gene is TRBV6-2 or TRBV6-3, the J gene TRBJ1-6; 8 bases align to TRBD1. CDR3 length equals 12 residues. Germline CDR1 MNHEY, CDR2 SVGEGT. The ends lost 6 bases at V and 14 bases at J; junction bases unmatched: 6. The DNA of the CDR3 is TGTGCCAGCAGACGGACAGGGTCGTCCCTCCACTTT. Protein: CASRRTGSSLHF.

As for this clonotype: It may be a read error: a sequence one base away is much more abundant. The chain couples TRBV7-8 to TRBJ1-6; possibly TRBD1 for D (5 bases). The CDR3 has 18 residues. Germline loops: CDR1 SGHVS, CDR2 FQNEAQ. Trimming took off 2 bases at V and 2 bases at J, with 16 bases between the two ends. The CDR3 DNA sequence: TGTGCCAGCAGCTTAAATTTTAGGGCAGGGACCTATAATTCACCCCTCCACTTT. As protein: CASSLNFRAGTYNSPLHF.

The chain joins TRBV7-8 to TRBJ2-1; 12 bases align to TRBD2. The CDR3 is made up of 14 amino acids. Germline V gene sequence: CDR1 SGHVS, CDR2 FQNEAQ. Trimming removed 5 bases from V and 10 bases from J; junction bases left unmatched: 6. In nucleotides, the CDR3 is TGTGCCAGCAGCGCTGCCGGGACTAGCGGGGAGCAGTTCTTC. Amino acids: CASSAAGTSGEQFF.

This clonotype was counted a few times. This rearrangement joins TRBV6-5 to TRBJ2-7, with 9 bases fitting TRBD1. This CDR3 has 15 residues. Germline CDR1 MNHEY, CDR2 SVGAGI. The V gene end was trimmed by 5 bases and the J gene end by 6 bases; junction bases not matched to a gene: 11. The CDR3 bases are TGTGCCAGCAGTGTAACAGGGGGCGGGGATGGCGAGCAGTACTTC. The encoded protein is CASSVTGGGDGEQYF.

This clonotype occurred many times. The CDR3: CASSRRNQPQHF. CDR3 DNA: TGTGCCAGCAGTCGGAGGAATCAGCCCCAGCATTTT. The rearrangement uses TRBV7-9 and TRBJ1-5; no reliable D call. Trimming shortened V by 6 bases and J by 4 bases, and 7 bases separated the two germline ends. Germline V gene lookup returns CDR1 SEHNR and CDR2 FQNEAQ (reference sequence). The CDR3 sequence is 12 residues long.

This chain connects TRBV7-9 to TRBJ1-1; 9 positions agree with TRBD1. Germline values: CDR1 SEHNR, CDR2 FQNEAQ (reference sequence). There are 14 residues in the CDR3. The V segment lost 5 bases and the J segment 5 bases; nucleotides outside the gene matches: 6. CDR3 sequence (DNA): TGTGCCAGCAGCCAACAGGGGGCAAAGACTGAAGCTTTCTTT. Translation gives CASSQQGAKTEAFF.

The chain employs TRBV25-1 and TRBJ2-5; a weak D match, TRBD2 (6 bases). This CDR3 has 16 residues. The V end lost 4 bases, the J end lost 2 bases, and 17 bases lay between the germline ends. Germline V gene lookup returns CDR1 MGHDK and CDR2 SYGVNS. The CDR3 DNA reads TGTGCCAGCAGTGCTAGATCTGGACTACAACAAGAGACCCAGTACTTC. Encoded protein: CASSARSGLQQETQYF.

With respect to this clonotype: A read error is possible here, since a much larger clone lies one base away. Because the CDR3 is missing its conserved closing phenylalanine or tryptophan, this is likely a read error. The chain employs TRBV6-5 and TRBJ1-3, with D unclear. The length of the CDR3 is 14 residues. Germline CDR1 and CDR2: MNHEY and SVGAGI. The V gene lost 2 bases and the J gene lost 4 bases, with 9 bases spanning the gap. CDR3 bases: TGTGCCAGCAGTTACCGCGAGGTCGGAAACACCATATATTGT. Its translation is CASSYREVGNTIYC.

This clonotype was counted many times. The chain couples TRBV10-3 to TRBJ2-7; perhaps TRBD1 as D (5 bases). Trimming shortened V by 10 bases and J by 5 bases, and 12 bases separated the two germline ends. This CDR3 spans 11 amino acids. Germline-derived CDR1 and CDR2 are ENHRY and SYGVKD. The CDR3 is CATLVRDEQYF. The CDR3 DNA is TGTGCCACCCTTGTCAGGGACGAGCAGTACTTC.

CDR3 in amino acids: CASSATGGTQPQHF. The CDR3 DNA reads TGTGCCAGCAGTGCAACAGGGGGGACTCAGCCCCAGCATTTT. V usage is TRBV2 and J usage is TRBJ1-5; 8 bases agree with TRBD1. CDR3 length: 14 residues. Germline CDR1 and CDR2: SNHLY and FYNNEI. J lost 6 bases, V lost 4 bases, and 5 bases had no gene match. Variable domain in full (rest from reference TRBV2 and TRBJ1-5): EPEVTQTPSHQVTQMGQEVILRCVPISNHLYFYWYRQILGQKVEFLVSFYNNEISEKSEIFDDQFSVERPDGSNFTLKIRSTKLEDSAMYFCASSATGGTQPQHFGDGTRLSIL.

This clonotype was recorded at least ten times. The chain has TRBV14 and TRBJ1-1; D is ambiguous. Trimming left V 1 base short and J 0 bases short, with 18 bases between. This CDR3 has 18 amino acids. The germline V gene has CDR1 SGHDN and CDR2 FVKESK. The CDR3 region has the DNA TGTGCCAGCAGCCAAGTTTACCCAGGAAGGGCGATGAACACTGAAGCTTTCTTT. Translation: CASSQVYPGRAMNTEAFF.

CDR3 in amino acids: CASSPLHSMNTEAFF. The CDR3, as DNA: TGTGCCAGCTCACCACTACACTCAATGAACACTGAAGCTTTCTTT. This chain uses TRBV18 with TRBJ1-1; D uncertain. V dropped 1 base and J dropped 0 bases, with 9 bases sitting between them. The CDR3 sequence is 15 residues long. From germline, CDR1 is KGHSH and CDR2 LQKENI. Full variable domain (outside the CDR3, taken from reference TRBV18 and TRBJ1-1): NAGVMQNPRHLVRRRGQEARLRCSPMKGHSHVYWYRQLPEEGLKFMVYLQKENIIDESGMPKERFSAEFPKEGPSILRIQQVVRGDSAAYFCASSPLHSMNTEAFFGQGTRLTVV.

The sample holds a few counts of this clonotype. The chain uses TRBV15 and TRBJ1-2; 7 bases are shared with TRBD1. Looked up from germline, CDR1 is LNHNV and CDR2 is YYDKDF (reference sequence). The CDR3 totals 15 residues. V was clipped by 4 bases and J by 11 bases; unmatched bases: 16. This chain's CDR3 is CATSTTPGTAKGYTF. CDR3 DNA: TGTGCCACCAGCACTACCCCTGGGACAGCCAAGGGTTACACCTTC.

This clonotype has only a few counts. The V and J genes are TRBV12-3 or TRBV12-4 and TRBJ1-5; D gene ambiguous. V was shortened by 3 bases and J by 5 bases, with 5 bases between the two germline ends. The CDR3 runs 12 residues. CDR3 protein: CASSLKDQPQHF. The CDR3 DNA follows: TGTGCCAGCAGTTTGAAAGATCAGCCCCAGCATTTT.